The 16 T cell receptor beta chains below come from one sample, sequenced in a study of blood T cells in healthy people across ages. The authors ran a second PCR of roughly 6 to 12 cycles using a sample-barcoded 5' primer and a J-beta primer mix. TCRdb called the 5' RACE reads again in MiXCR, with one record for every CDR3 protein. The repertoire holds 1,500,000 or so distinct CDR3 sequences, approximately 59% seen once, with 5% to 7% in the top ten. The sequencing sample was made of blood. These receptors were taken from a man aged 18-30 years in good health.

The CDR3 region is CASSQFLETANTEAFF. CDR3 DNA: TGCGCCAGCAGCCAATTCCTAGAGACAGCCAACACTGAAGCTTTCTTT. The V and J genes are TRBV4-1 and TRBJ1-1, with D possibly matching TRBD1 (5 bases). Germline V CDR1 and CDR2: MGHRA, YSYEKL. The CDR3 totals 16 residues. The V end was cut by 2 bases, the J end by 2 bases, with 15 bases between.

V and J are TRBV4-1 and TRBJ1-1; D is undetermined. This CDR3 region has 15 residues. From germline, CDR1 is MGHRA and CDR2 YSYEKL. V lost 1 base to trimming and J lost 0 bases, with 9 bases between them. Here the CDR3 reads CASSQGPGMNTEAFF. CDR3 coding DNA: TGCGCCAGCAGCCAAGGACCGGGGATGAACACTGAAGCTTTCTTT.

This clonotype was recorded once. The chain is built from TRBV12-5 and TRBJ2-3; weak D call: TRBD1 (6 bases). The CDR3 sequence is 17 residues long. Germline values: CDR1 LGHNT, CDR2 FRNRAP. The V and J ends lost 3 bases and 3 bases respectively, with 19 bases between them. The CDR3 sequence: CASGFPRVTGSTDTQYF. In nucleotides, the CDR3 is TGTGCTAGTGGTTTTCCGCGGGTGACAGGATCGACAGATACGCAGTATTTT.

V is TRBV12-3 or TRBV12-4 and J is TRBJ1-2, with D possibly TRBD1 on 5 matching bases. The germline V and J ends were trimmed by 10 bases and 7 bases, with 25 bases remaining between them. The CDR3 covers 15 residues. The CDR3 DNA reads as TGTGCCAACACCTCCAGTGAGACGACCGGGGGTGGCTACACCTTC. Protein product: CANTSSETTGGGYTF.

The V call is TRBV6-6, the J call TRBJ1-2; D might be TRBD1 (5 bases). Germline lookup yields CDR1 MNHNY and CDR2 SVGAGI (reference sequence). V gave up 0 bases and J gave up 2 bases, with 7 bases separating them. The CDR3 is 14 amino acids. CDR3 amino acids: CASSYSRDNYGYTF. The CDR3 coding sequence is TGTGCCAGCAGTTACTCCCGGGACAACTATGGCTACACCTTC.

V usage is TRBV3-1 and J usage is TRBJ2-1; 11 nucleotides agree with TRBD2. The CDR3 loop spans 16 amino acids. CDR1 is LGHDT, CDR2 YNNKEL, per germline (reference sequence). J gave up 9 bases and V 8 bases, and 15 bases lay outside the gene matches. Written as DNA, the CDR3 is TGTGCCAGCGTTCCGGGACTAGCGGAAGCACATGGTGAGCAGTTCTTC. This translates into CASVPGLAEAHGEQFF.

The CDR3 reads CASSQTSFPSYEQYF. CDR3 DNA sequence: TGTGCCAGCAGTCAGACATCCTTCCCCTCCTACGAGCAGTACTTC. The gene calls are TRBV12-3 or TRBV12-4 and TRBJ2-7, with no clear D. CDR3 length: 15 amino acids. V lost 5 bases, J lost 0 bases, and 14 bases lay in between.

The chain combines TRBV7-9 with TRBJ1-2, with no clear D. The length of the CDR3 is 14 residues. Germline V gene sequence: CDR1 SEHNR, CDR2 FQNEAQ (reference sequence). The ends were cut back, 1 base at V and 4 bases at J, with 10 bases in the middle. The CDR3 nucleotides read TGTGCCAGCAGCTTAGAGGGAGGTGTCTATGGCTACACCTTC. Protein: CASSLEGGVYGYTF.

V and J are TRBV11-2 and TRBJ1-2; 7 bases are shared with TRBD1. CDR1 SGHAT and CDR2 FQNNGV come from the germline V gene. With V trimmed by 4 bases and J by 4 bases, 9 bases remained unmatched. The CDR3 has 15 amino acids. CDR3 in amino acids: CASSSIQGSPYGYTF. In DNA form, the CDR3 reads TGTGCCAGCAGCTCCATACAGGGGTCCCCCTATGGCTACACCTTC.

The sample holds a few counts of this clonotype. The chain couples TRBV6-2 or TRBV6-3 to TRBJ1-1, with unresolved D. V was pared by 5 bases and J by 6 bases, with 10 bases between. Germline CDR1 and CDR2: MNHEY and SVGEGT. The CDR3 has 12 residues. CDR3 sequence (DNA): TGTGCCAGCAGTACAGTCGACGCTGAAGCTTTCTTT. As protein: CASSTVDAEAFF.

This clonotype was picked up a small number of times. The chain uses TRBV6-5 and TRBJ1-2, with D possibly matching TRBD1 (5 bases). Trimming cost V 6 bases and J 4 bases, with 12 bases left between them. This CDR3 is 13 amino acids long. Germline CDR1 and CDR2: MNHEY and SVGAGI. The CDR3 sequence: CASRSGPSYGYTF. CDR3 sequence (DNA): TGTGCCAGCAGGTCGGGACCAAGCTATGGCTACACCTTC.

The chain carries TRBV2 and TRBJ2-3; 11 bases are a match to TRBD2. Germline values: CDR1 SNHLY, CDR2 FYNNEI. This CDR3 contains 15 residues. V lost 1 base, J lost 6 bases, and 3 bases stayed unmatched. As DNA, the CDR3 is TGTGCCAGCAGTGAAGAGCTAGCGGGAGGCGATACGCAGTATTTT. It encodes CASSEELAGGDTQYF.

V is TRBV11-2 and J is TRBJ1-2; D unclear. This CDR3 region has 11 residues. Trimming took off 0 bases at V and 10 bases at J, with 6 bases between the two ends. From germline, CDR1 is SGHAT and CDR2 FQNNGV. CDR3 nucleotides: TGTGCCAGCAGCTTAGACGGCGACTACACCTTC. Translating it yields CASSLDGDYTF.

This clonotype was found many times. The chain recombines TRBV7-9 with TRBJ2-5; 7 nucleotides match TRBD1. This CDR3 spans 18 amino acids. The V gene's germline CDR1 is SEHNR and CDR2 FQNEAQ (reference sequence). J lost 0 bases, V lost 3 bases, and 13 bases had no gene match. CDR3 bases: TGTGCCAGCAGCTTTAGGACAGGACGGACGAGGTACCAAGAGACCCAGTACTTC. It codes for CASSFRTGRTRYQETQYF.

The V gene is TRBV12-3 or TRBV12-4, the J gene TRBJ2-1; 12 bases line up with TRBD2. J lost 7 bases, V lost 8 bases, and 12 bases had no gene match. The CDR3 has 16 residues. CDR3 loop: CASRLAGDAVSNEQFF. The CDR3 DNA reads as TGTGCCAGCCGACTAGCGGGAGACGCGGTTAGTAATGAGCAGTTCTTC.

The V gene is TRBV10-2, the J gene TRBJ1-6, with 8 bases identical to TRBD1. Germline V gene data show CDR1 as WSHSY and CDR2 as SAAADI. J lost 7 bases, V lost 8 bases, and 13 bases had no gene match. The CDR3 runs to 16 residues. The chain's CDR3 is CASRITQGADNSPLHF. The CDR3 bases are TGCGCCAGCCGTATTACCCAGGGGGCGGACAATTCACCCCTCCACTTT.